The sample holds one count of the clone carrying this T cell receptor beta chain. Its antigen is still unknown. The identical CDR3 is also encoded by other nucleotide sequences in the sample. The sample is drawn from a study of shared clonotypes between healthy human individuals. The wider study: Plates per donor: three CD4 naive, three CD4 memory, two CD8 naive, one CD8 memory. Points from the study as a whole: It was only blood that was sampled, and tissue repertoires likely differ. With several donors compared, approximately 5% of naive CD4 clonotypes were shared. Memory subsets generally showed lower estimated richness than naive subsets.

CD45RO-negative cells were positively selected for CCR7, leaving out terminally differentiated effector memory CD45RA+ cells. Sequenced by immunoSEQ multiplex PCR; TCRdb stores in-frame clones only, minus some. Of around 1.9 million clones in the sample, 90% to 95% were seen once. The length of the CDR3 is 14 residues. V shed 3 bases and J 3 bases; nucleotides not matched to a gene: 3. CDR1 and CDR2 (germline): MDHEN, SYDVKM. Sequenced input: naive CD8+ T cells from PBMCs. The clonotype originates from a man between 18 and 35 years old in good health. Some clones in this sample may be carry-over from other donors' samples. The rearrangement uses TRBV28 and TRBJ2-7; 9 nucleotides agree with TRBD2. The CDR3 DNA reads TGTGCCAGCAGTTTTAGCGGGAGTGGCTACGAGCAGTACTTC. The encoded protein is CASSFSGSGYEQYF.